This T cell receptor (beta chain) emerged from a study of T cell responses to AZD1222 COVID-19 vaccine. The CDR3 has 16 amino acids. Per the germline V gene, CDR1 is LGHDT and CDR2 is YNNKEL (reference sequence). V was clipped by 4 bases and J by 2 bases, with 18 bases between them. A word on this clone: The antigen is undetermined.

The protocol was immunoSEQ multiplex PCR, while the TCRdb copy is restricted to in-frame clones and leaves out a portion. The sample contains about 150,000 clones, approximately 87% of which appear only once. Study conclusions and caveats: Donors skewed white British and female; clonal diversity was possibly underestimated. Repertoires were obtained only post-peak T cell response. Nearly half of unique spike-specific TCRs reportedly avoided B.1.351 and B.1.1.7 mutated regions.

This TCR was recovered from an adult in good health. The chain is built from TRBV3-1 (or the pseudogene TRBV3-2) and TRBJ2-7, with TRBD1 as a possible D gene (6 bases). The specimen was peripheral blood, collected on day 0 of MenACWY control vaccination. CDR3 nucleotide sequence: TGTGCCAGCAGCCCTTCGTCGACAGGCAACCCCTACGAGCAGTACTTC. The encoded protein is CASSPSSTGNPYEQYF.